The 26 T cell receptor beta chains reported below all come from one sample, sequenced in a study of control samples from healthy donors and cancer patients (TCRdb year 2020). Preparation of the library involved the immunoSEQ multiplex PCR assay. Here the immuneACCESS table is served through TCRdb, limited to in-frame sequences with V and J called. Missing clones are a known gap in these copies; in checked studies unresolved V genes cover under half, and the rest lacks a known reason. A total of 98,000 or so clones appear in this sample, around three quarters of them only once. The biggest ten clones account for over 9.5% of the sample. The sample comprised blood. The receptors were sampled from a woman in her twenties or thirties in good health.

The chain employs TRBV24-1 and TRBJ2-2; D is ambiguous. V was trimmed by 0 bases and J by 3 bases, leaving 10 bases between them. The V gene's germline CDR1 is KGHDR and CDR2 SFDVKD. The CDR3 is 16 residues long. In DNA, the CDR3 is TGTGCCACCAGTGATTTGCAGTACCCCGACACCGGGGAGCTGTTTTTT. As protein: CATSDLQYPDTGELFF.

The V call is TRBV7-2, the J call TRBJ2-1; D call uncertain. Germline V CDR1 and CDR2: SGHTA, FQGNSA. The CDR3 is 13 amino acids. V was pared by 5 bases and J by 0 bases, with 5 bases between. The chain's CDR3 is CASSPDSYNEQFF. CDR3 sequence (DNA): TGTGCCAGCAGCCCTGACTCCTACAATGAGCAGTTCTTC.

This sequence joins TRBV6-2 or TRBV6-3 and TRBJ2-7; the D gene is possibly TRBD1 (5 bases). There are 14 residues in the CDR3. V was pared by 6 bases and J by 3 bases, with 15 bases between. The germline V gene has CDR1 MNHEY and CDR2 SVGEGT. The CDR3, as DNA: TGTGCCAGCAGCTCGCGAAACAGGATCTACGAGCAGTACTTC. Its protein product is CASSSRNRIYEQYF.

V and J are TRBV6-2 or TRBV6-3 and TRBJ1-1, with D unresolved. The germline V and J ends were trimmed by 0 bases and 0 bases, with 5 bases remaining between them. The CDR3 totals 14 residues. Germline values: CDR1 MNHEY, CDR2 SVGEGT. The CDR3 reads CASSYSLMNTEAFF. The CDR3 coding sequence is TGTGCCAGCAGTTACTCGCTGATGAACACTGAAGCTTTCTTT.

This CDR3 is CASRHPEGRGGNQDEQYF. The CDR3 DNA follows: TGTGCCAGCAGACACCCAGAAGGGCGGGGGGGAAACCAGGACGAGCAGTACTTC. The chain links TRBV7-2 to TRBJ2-7, with 9 bases aligning to TRBD2. Looked up from germline, CDR1 is SGHTA and CDR2 is FQGNSA. The trim removed 6 bases at V and 5 bases at J, leaving 20 bases unmatched. CDR3 length: 18 amino acids.

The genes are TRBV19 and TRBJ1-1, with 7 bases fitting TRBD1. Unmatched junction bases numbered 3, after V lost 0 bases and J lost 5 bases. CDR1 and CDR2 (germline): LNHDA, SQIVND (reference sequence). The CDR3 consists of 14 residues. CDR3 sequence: CASSIEHRGTEAFF. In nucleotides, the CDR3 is TGTGCCAGTAGTATAGAGCACAGGGGTACTGAAGCTTTCTTT.

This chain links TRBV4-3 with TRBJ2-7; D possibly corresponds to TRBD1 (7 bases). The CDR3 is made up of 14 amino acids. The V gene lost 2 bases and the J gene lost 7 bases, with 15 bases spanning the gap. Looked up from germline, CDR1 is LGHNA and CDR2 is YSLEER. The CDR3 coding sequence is TGCGCCAGCAGCCAACTCCCCAGGGGGGAGGAGCAGTACTTC. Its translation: CASSQLPRGEEQYF.

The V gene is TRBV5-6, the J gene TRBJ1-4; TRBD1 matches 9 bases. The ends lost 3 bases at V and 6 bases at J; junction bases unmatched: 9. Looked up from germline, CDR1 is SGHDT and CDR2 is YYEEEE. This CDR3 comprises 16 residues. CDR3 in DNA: TGTGCCAGCAGCTCCAACCGGGACAGGGTAGATGAAAAACTGTTTTTT. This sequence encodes CASSSNRDRVDEKLFF.

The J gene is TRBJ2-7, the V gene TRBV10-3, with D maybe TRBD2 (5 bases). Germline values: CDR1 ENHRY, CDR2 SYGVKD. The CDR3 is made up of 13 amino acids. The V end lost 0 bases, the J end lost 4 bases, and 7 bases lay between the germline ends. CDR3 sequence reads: CAISESRDYEQYF. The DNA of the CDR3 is TGTGCCATCAGTGAGTCGAGGGATTACGAGCAGTACTTC.

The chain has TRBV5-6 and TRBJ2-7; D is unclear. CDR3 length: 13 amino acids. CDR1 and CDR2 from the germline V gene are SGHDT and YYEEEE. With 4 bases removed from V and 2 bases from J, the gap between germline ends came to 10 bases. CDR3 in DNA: TGTGCCAGCAGCCCCGGCTCAGCCTACGAGCAGTACTTC. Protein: CASSPGSAYEQYF. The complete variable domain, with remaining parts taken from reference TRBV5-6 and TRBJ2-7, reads DAGVTQSPTHLIKTRGQQVTLRCSPKSGHDTVSWYQQALGQGPQFIFQYYEEEERQRGNFPDRFSGHQFPNYSSELNVNALLLGDSALYLCASSPGSAYEQYFGPGTRLTVT.

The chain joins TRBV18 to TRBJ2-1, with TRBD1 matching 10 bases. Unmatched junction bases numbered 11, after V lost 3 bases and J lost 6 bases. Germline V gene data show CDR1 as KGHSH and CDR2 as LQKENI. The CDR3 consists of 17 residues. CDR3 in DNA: TGTGCCAGCTCACCTCTACCGATTGGGACAGGGGTCAATGAGCAGTTCTTC. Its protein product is CASSPLPIGTGVNEQFF. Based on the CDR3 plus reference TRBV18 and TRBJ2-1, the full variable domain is NAGVMQNPRHLVRRRGQEARLRCSPMKGHSHVYWYRQLPEEGLKFMVYLQKENIIDESGMPKERFSAEFPKEGPSILRIQQVVRGDSAAYFCASSPLPIGTGVNEQFFGPGTRLTVL.

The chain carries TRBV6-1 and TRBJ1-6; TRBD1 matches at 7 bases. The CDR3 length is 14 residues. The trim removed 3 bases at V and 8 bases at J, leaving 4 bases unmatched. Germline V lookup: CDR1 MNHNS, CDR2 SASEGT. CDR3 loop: CASSEGQSYSPLHF. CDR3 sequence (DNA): TGTGCCAGCAGTGAGGGACAGAGTTATTCACCCCTCCACTTT.

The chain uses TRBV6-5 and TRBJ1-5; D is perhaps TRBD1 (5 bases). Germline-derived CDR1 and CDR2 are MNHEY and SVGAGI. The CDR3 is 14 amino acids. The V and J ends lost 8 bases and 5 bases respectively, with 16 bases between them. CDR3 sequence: CASWIGAWDQPQHF. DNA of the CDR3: TGTGCCAGCTGGATAGGGGCTTGGGATCAGCCCCAGCATTTT.

CDR3: CASSLERGSGYTF. The CDR3 nucleotides are TGTGCCAGCAGCTTGGAACGGGGGAGTGGCTACACCTTC. This rearrangement joins TRBV5-6 to TRBJ1-2; tentative D call: TRBD1 (5 bases). CDR1 SGHDT and CDR2 YYEEEE come from the germline V gene. The CDR3 totals 13 residues. The ends were cut back, 0 bases at V and 7 bases at J, with 10 bases in the middle.

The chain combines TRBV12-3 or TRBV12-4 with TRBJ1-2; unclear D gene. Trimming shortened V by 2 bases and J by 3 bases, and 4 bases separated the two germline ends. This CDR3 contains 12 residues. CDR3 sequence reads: CASSLLDYGYTF. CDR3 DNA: TGTGCCAGCAGTTTATTAGACTATGGCTACACCTTC.

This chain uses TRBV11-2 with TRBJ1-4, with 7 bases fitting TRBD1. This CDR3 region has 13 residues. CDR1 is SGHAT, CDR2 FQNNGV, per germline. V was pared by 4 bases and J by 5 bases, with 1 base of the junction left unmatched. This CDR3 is CASSWTGNEKLFF. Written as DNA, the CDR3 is TGTGCCAGCAGCTGGACAGGAAATGAAAAACTGTTTTTT.

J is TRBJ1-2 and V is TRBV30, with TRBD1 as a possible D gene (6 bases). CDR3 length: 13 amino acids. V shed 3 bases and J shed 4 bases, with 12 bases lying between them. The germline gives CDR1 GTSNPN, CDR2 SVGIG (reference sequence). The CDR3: CAWSASGAYGYTF. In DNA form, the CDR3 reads TGTGCCTGGAGCGCCTCGGGGGCCTATGGCTACACCTTC.

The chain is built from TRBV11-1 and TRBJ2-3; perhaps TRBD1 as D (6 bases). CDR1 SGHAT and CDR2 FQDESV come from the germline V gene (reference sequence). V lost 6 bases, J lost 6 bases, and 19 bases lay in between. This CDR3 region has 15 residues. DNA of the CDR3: TGTGCCAGCAGTCGAAAATCAGGGGTTTCGGATACGCAGTATTTT. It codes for CASSRKSGVSDTQYF.

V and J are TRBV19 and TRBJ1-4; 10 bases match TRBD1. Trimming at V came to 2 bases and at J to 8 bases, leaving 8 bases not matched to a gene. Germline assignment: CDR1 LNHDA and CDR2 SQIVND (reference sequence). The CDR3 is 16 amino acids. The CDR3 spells CASSINSGTGVEKLFF. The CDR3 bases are TGTGCCAGTAGTATAAATTCCGGGACAGGGGTGGAAAAACTGTTTTTT.

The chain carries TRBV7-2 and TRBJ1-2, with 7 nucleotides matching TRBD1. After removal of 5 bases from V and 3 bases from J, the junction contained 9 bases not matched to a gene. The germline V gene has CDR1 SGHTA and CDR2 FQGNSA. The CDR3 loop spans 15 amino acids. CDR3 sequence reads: CASSLRGGADYGYTF. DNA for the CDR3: TGTGCCAGCAGCCTAAGAGGGGGCGCAGACTATGGCTACACCTTC. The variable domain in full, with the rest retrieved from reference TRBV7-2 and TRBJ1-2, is GAGVSQSPSNKVTEKGKDVELRCDPISGHTALYWYRQSLGQGLEFLIYFQGNSAPDKSGLPSDRFSAERTGGSVSTLTIQRTQQEDSAVYLCASSLRGGADYGYTFGSGTRLTVV.

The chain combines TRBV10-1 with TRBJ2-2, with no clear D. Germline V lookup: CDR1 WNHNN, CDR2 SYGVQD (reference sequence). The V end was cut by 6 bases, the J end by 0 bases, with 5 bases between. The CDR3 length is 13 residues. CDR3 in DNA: TGCGCCAGCAGGTCAACGAACACCGGGGAGCTGTTTTTT. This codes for CASRSTNTGELFF.

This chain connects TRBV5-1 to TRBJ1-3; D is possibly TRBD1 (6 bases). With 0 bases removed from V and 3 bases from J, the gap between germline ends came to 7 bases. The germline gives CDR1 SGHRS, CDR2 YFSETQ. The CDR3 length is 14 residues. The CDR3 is CASSLEQGGNTIYF. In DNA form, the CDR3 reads TGCGCCAGCAGCTTGGAACAGGGTGGAAACACCATATATTTT.

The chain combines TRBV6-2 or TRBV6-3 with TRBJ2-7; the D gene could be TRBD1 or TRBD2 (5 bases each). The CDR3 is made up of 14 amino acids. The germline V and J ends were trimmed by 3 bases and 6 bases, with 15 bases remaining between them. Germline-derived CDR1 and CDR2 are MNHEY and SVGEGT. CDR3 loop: CASSYKGTRSEQYF. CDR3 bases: TGTGCCAGCAGTTATAAGGGGACCCGGAGCGAGCAGTACTTC.

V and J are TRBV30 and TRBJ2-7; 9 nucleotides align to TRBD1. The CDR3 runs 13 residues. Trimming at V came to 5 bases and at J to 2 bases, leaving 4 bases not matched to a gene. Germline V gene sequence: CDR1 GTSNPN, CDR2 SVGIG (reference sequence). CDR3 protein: CAWGTGITYEQYF. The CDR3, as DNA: TGTGCCTGGGGGACAGGGATTACCTACGAGCAGTACTTC.

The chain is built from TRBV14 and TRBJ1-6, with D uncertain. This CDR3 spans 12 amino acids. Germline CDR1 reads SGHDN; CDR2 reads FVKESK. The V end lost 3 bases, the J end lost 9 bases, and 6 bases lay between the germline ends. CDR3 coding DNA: TGTGCCAGCAGCCACCCGCTTTCACCCCTCCACTTT. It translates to CASSHPLSPLHF.

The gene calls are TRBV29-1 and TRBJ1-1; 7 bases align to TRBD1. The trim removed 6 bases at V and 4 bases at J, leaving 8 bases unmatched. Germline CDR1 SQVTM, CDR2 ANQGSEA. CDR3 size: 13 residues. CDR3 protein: CSVTGQAGTEAFF. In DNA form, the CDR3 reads TGCAGCGTGACCGGACAGGCGGGCACTGAAGCTTTCTTT.